This T cell receptor (beta chain) was sequenced in a study of blood T cell repertoires in COVID-19. Turning to the study itself: Acute-phase and convalescent COVID-19 samples originated in the United States, Italy and Spain. T cells, B-cell-depleted T cells, or PBMCs supplied cDNA or gDNA.

In the original analysis: Amplifying reference gene primers gave estimates of nucleated cell counts. Data came from immunoSEQ multiplex PCR; TCRdb stores just in-frame clones and leaves some out. V and J calls plus clone size are reproduced from that table; the DNA served to infer D and trimming. Of about 200,000 clones in the sample, 82% are singletons; the top ten hold approximately 8.4%. Recruited during active infection, patients (from Seattle) were subsequently followed longitudinally. Germline loops: CDR1 MNHEY, CDR2 SMNVEV (reference sequence). The CDR3 covers 16 residues. Trimming removed 2 bases at V and 4 bases at J, with 17 bases between.

The specimen was peripheral blood. This chain joins TRBV27 and TRBJ1-2; D gene unclear. This TCR derives from a woman of 80 years or more with COVID-19, enrolled during active disease. In DNA, the CDR3 is TGTGCCAGCAGTTTAAATATTGGGAGTACAGTCTATGGCTACACCTTC. This encodes CASSLNIGSTVYGYTF.